The 16 T cell receptor beta chains reported below all come from one sample, sequenced in a study of shared clonotypes between healthy human individuals. The data were produced by immunoSEQ multiplex PCR, yet TCRdb's version contains in-frame clones alone and is incomplete. The sample lists over 850,000 clones, approximately 80% occurring once. Sequenced: memory CD4+ T cells from PBMCs. Indicated subset: CD45RA-negative fraction. These receptors originate from a man aged 18 to 35 in good health. Some clones in this sample may be carry-over from other donors' samples.

V is TRBV15 and J is TRBJ2-1; TRBD2 is a possible D gene (6 bases). Between the trimmed V and J ends, which lost 0 bases and 9 bases, there was a span of 15 bases. This CDR3 spans 15 amino acids. Germline V gene lookup returns CDR1 LNHNV and CDR2 YYDKDF (reference sequence). In DNA, the CDR3 is TGTGCCACCAGCAGAGATCTAGGCGGGGTTGGTGAGCAGTTCTTC. Translated, it gives CATSRDLGGVGEQFF.

Points on this clone: Other DNA sequences in this sample translate to the same CDR3. The rearrangement uses TRBV28 and TRBJ2-7; D possibly corresponds to TRBD2 (6 bases). The germline gives CDR1 MDHEN, CDR2 SYDVKM. With 6 bases removed from V and 0 bases from J, the gap between germline ends came to 12 bases. This CDR3 is built from 14 residues. The CDR3 DNA reads TGTGCCAGCAGGGTCGGGGGAAGCTCCTACGAGCAGTACTTC. It yields the protein CASRVGGSSYEQYF.

The V gene is TRBV10-3, the J gene TRBJ2-1; D gene ambiguous. Per the germline V gene, CDR1 is ENHRY and CDR2 is SYGVKD. CDR3 size: 15 residues. With 4 bases removed from V and 3 bases from J, the gap between germline ends came to 13 bases. The CDR3 DNA follows: TGTGCCATCAGTGGAAACGGCTTGGACTACAATGAGCAGTTCTTC. This codes for CAISGNGLDYNEQFF.

This sequence joins TRBV6-1 and TRBJ1-2; D call uncertain. Trimming removed 0 bases from V and 5 bases from J, with 10 bases in between. The CDR3 extends over 14 amino acids. CDR1 is MNHNS and CDR2 is SASEGT in the germline V gene. CDR3 protein: CASSEAGPGYGYTF. The CDR3 DNA is TGTGCCAGCAGTGAAGCGGGCCCGGGGTATGGCTACACCTTC.

The chain has TRBV2 and TRBJ1-2, with D uncertain. V was pared by 5 bases and J by 5 bases, with 9 bases between. Germline V CDR1 and CDR2: SNHLY, FYNNEI. The CDR3 is made up of 12 amino acids. CDR3 residues: CASSRLPYGYTF. The CDR3 DNA is TGTGCCAGCAGTCGTCTCCCGTATGGCTACACCTTC.

The chain joins TRBV30 to TRBJ1-5; maybe TRBD1 (6 bases). The CDR3 length is 17 residues. CDR1 is GTSNPN and CDR2 is SVGIG in the germline V gene (reference sequence). The germline V and J ends were trimmed by 3 bases and 9 bases, with 27 bases remaining between them. The CDR3 DNA reads TGTGCCTGGAGCCCTCGCGGGGGCGGGAAGGTTGCGAGGCCCCAGCATTTT. Translating it yields CAWSPRGGGKVARPQHF.

The gene calls are TRBV18 and TRBJ1-3; no reliable D call. The length of the CDR3 is 11 residues. Trimming removed 6 bases from V and 7 bases from J, with 7 bases in between. The germline CDR1 and CDR2 sequences are KGHSH and LQKENI. CDR3 region: CASSPSNTIYF. The CDR3 nucleotides read TGTGCCAGCTCCCCCTCTAACACCATATATTTT.

Turning to this clone: Other DNA variants within this sample encode the same CDR3. This chain joins TRBV5-1 and TRBJ1-1; D uncertain. Germline CDR1 and CDR2: SGHRS and YFSETQ. There are 14 residues in the CDR3. The V end was cut by 0 bases, the J end by 2 bases, with 8 bases between. The CDR3 reads CASSLVGSNTEAFF. CDR3 in DNA: TGCGCCAGCAGCTTGGTCGGCAGTAACACTGAAGCTTTCTTT.

This clone was detected only a few times. V and J are TRBV5-4 and TRBJ2-5, with D unresolved. Germline CDR1 SGHNT, CDR2 YYREEE (reference sequence). There are 13 residues in the CDR3. With 1 base removed from V and 5 bases from J, the gap between germline ends came to 9 bases. The CDR3 protein is CASSLTPAETQYF. CDR3 nucleotide sequence: TGTGCCAGCAGCTTGACCCCCGCTGAGACCCAGTACTTC.

The genes are TRBV5-8 and TRBJ2-4; the match to TRBD2 covers 7 bases. Germline CDR1 is SGHTS and CDR2 is YDEGEE. The CDR3 spans 15 residues. The V segment lost 0 bases and the J segment 6 bases; nucleotides outside the gene matches: 6. The DNA of the CDR3 is TGTGCCAGCAGCTTGGCCGGGGGGACTGGAAACATTCAGTACTTC. This translates into CASSLAGGTGNIQYF.

The chain couples TRBV5-1 to TRBJ1-6; no definite D call. This CDR3 is 16 amino acids long. Trimming took 3 bases from V and 7 from J, leaving 17 bases between them. Germline CDR1 is SGHRS and CDR2 is YFSETQ. CDR3: CASSSSVGRPNSPLHF. The CDR3 region has the DNA TGCGCCAGCAGCTCCTCCGTCGGACGGCCAAATTCACCCCTCCACTTT.

The chain recombines TRBV6-1 with TRBJ2-1; D unclear. Trimming left V 8 bases short and J 0 bases short, with 14 bases between. The CDR3 loop spans 15 amino acids. CDR1 is MNHNS and CDR2 is SASEGT in the germline V gene. The CDR3 loop is CASSLGPSSYNEQFF. In DNA form, the CDR3 reads TGTGCCAGCTCCCTGGGCCCTAGCTCCTACAATGAGCAGTTCTTC.

The J gene is TRBJ2-7, the V gene TRBV9; possibly TRBD1 for D (6 bases). Germline lookup yields CDR1 SGDLS and CDR2 YYNGEE. The CDR3 sequence is 14 residues long. The V gene lost 3 bases and the J gene lost 4 bases, with 14 bases spanning the gap. CDR3 DNA: TGTGCCAGCAGCGAGGGGACAAGGGGGTACGAGCAGTACTTC. Translating gives CASSEGTRGYEQYF.

This rearrangement joins TRBV6-1 to TRBJ1-4; D is ambiguous. Germline V CDR1 and CDR2: MNHNS, SASEGT. This CDR3 has 16 residues. V lost 4 bases to trimming and J lost 0 bases, with 12 bases between them. CDR3 bases: TGTGCCAGCAGTGGGCTGAATGCTGCAACTAATGAAAAACTGTTTTTT. Encoded protein: CASSGLNAATNEKLFF.

The chain uses TRBV6-5 and TRBJ1-2; TRBD1 matches 8 bases. Per germline, CDR1 MNHEY and CDR2 SVGAGI. Trimming took 2 bases from V and 7 from J; bases not matched to a gene: 3. There are 13 residues in the CDR3. CDR3 sequence (DNA): TGTGCCAGCAGTTACCAGGGGGCAAGTGGCTACACCTTC. Translating it yields CASSYQGASGYTF.

This chain links TRBV15 with TRBJ2-7; maybe TRBD2 (5 bases). Trimming took off 0 bases at V and 6 bases at J, with 15 bases between the two ends. The germline V gene has CDR1 LNHNV and CDR2 YYDKDF (reference sequence). There are 15 residues in the CDR3. CDR3 loop: CATSRDRASLGEQYF. The DNA for the CDR3 is TGTGCCACCAGCAGAGATCGGGCTAGCCTGGGCGAGCAGTACTTC.